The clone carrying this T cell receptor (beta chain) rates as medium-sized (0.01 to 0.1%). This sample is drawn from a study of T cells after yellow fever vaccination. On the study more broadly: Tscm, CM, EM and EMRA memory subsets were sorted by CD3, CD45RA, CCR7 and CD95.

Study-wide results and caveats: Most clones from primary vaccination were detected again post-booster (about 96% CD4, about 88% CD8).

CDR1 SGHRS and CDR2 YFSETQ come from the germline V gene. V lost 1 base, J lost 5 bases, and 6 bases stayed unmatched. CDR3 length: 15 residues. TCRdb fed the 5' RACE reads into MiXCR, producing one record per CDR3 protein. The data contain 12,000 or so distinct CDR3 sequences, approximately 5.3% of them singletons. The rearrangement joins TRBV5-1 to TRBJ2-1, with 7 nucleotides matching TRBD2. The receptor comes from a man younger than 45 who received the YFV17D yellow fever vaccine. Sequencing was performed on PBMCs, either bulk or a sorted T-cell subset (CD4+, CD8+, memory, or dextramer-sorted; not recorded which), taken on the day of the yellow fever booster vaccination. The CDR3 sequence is CASSLMGLPDNEQFF. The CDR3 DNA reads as TGCGCCAGCAGCTTGATGGGACTACCCGACAATGAGCAGTTCTTC.